This T cell receptor (beta chain) was obtained from a study of spatial heterogeneity in lung cancer. Findings and limits, study-wide: Expanded tumor TCRs that were ubiquitous appeared in blood more at resection than follow-up.

In TCRdb, the 5' RACE reads were re-called with MiXCR into one record per CDR3 protein. The repertoire holds about 39,000 distinct CDR3 sequences, 4.5% to 6% seen once, with approximately 10% in the top ten. In this sample, this clonotype turned up many times. Its target is not known. The junction departs from the called germline gene at one end, perhaps through a read error. Time point reported: sample taken at primary tumor resection. Without sorting, whole RNA was sequenced from tumor, nontumor lung or frozen PBMC. CDR3 length: 15 residues. Germline V lookup: CDR1 SGHVS, CDR2 FNYEAQ. The TCR comes from a male donor with early-stage non-small cell lung cancer. The sequences come from PBMCs, collected at surgery. The chain joins TRBV7-6 to TRBJ1-6; 8 nucleotides match TRBD1. CDR3 bases: TGTGCCAGCAGCCGTACTACAGGGGGGGGTTCATCCCTCCACTTT. This sequence encodes CASSRTTGGGSSLHF.